This T cell receptor (beta chain) was documented in a study of T cell responses to AZD1222 COVID-19 vaccine. CDR1 GTSNPN and CDR2 SVGIG come from the germline V gene (reference sequence). The CDR3 is made up of 13 amino acids. The junction had 9 bases not matched to a gene; V was cut back by 3 bases and J by 8 bases. Broader study findings: Mostly white British, mostly female donors; authors suggested clonal diversity may be underestimated. Baseline testing showed seropositivity in only 6 or 7 AZD1222 recipients. CD4 TCRs linked to vaccination spanned spike, dominating at 160-218 and 743-854.

Libraries were prepared by immunoSEQ multiplex PCR; TCRdb keeps only in-frame clonotypes and omits some of them. The sample consists of around 100,000 clones, 85% to 90% of them appearing once. On this clone itself: Its antigen remains unknown.

The sequence was collected from an adult in good health. This material consisted of peripheral blood, taken on day 0 of AZD1222 vaccination. The chain joins TRBV30 to TRBJ1-2; TRBD1 agrees at 7 bases. The CDR3 sequence: CAWRGQGVNGYTF. The DNA of the CDR3 is TGTGCCTGGAGGGGGCAGGGGGTGAACGGCTACACCTTC.